This T cell receptor beta chain emerged from a study of T cells in Graves' hyperthyroidism and ophthalmopathy. Whole-study findings and limits: Most clonotypes that expanded in the thyroid above 0.001 also showed up in blood.

Those with hyperthyroidism were 18 to 65 years old, newly diagnosed, and ill for under 2 months. The study collected blood at first hyperthyroidism diagnosis, before any ophthalmopathy symptoms arose. From 10 ml of fresh peripheral blood, PBMCs were isolated. Amplification targeted TCR beta CDR3 regions from RNA transcripts. RT-PCR in the first round (using the HTBI primer set) targeted the TCR CDR3. MiXCR, applied by TCRdb to the multiplex PCR reads, yields one record per CDR3 protein. Of a few hundred thousand distinct CDR3 sequences in the sample, approximately 15% are singletons; the top ten hold about 14%. Germline CDR1 reads MDHEN; CDR2 reads SYDVKM. V lost 3 bases to trimming and J lost 2 bases, with 23 bases between them. The CDR3 contains 19 residues. This clonotype was observed at least ten times. As yet, its antigen is unknown.

Sample: blood. The TCR comes from a woman aged 40 to 55 with Graves' hyperthyroidism that later progressed to Graves' ophthalmopathy. V is TRBV28 and J is TRBJ2-1; the D gene is possibly TRBD2 (5 bases). In DNA form, the CDR3 reads TGTGCCAGCAGTTTTTCACGAGGTTCGTGGGAGAGGACCTACAATGAGCAGTTCTTC. Protein product: CASSFSRGSWERTYNEQFF.